The T cell receptor beta chain under discussion was sequenced for a study of human T cells and chemical hapten exposure. The overall study: All patients underwent weekly scalp dosing with diphenylcyclopropenone for the full roughly 25-week study. Notes on the study in general: Following DPC sensitization, TCRs present above 1 in 1000 frequency showed no change.

The V gene's germline CDR1 is SGHVS and CDR2 FNYEAQ. This CDR3 spans 14 amino acids. V was clipped by 1 base and J by 4 bases; unmatched bases: 1. TCRdb reprocessed the RACE reads via MiXCR and lists one record per CDR3 protein. The sample holds 300,000 to 400,000 distinct CDR3 sequences, around 7% seen once. As to time point: patch test 1, 2 weeks after DPC sensitization. Sample treatment: therapeutic diphenylcyclopropenone sensitization with weekly scalp DPC. To note about this clonotype: Its antigen is not identified.

This specimen consisted of whole blood, obtained in connection with sensitization to the hapten diphenylcyclopropenone (DPC). J is TRBJ1-2 and V is TRBV7-6; 9 bases match TRBD1. This receptor was identified in a woman younger than 35 with alopecia areata. Some clones in this sample may be carry-over from other donors' samples. The CDR3 region has the DNA TGTGCCAGCAGCTTAGAGACAGGGGGCTATGGCTACACCTTC. The encoded protein is CASSLETGGYGYTF. Full variable domain (remainder filled in from reference TRBV7-6 and TRBJ1-2): GAGVSQSPRYKVTKRGQDVALRCDPISGHVSLYWYRQALGQGPEFLTYFNYEAQQDKSGLPNDRFSAERPEGSISTLTIQRTEQRDSAMYRCASSLETGGYGYTFGSGTRLTVV.